Following are 5 T cell receptor beta chains from one sample sequenced in a study of T-cell memory formation after mild COVID-19. MiXCR, run by TCRdb on the 5' RACE reads, gives a single entry per CDR3 protein. The sample records about 300,000 distinct CDR3 sequences, 19% being singletons. Sequences were obtained from PBMCs or a T cell subset sorted from them (not recorded which). Source of these receptors: a man younger than 30 who had mild COVID-19 (a few samples of this study predate the infection). Cell type and time point are not known.

This clonotype was counted between two and nine times. This sequence joins TRBV20-1 and TRBJ2-5, with D possibly matching TRBD2 (6 bases). This CDR3 has 11 amino acids. Germline V gene sequence: CDR1 DFQATT, CDR2 SNEGSKA (reference sequence). V was trimmed by 8 bases and J by 4 bases, leaving 11 bases between them. CDR3 DNA: TGCAGTCTCGGGAGCCCAGAGACCCAGTACTTC. This codes for CSLGSPETQYF.

This chain uses TRBV12-3 or TRBV12-4 with TRBJ2-7, with a tentative D call TRBD1 (5 bases). V was trimmed by 5 bases and J by 3 bases, leaving 14 bases between them. The CDR3 is 14 amino acids. The CDR3 sequence: CASSPQGQGYEQYF. CDR3 bases: TGTGCCAGCAGTCCCCAAGGGCAGGGCTACGAGCAGTACTTC.

This clonotype was recorded a few times. The CDR3 DNA reads as TGCGCCAGCAGCCGGGACGCCGGGACTGAAGCTTTCTTT. Translating gives CASSRDAGTEAFF. V and J are TRBV10-1 and TRBJ1-1; possible D gene TRBD1, 5 bases. Germline V lookup: CDR1 WNHNN, CDR2 SYGVQD (reference sequence). The CDR3 sequence is 13 residues long. V was cut by 6 bases and J by 5 bases, with 13 bases left in between.

This clonotype was counted only a few times. The chain combines TRBV9 with TRBJ2-3; TRBD2 is a possible D gene (6 bases). The germline CDR1 and CDR2 sequences are SGDLS and YYNGEE. Trimming cost V 6 bases and J 1 base, with 12 bases left between them. This CDR3 is built from 14 residues. The CDR3 here is CASNLWGGTDTQYF. The CDR3 DNA sequence: TGTGCCAGCAACCTTTGGGGGGGCACAGATACGCAGTATTTT.

This chain uses TRBV7-2 with TRBJ1-2; weak D call: TRBD1 (5 bases). CDR3 length equals 16 residues. Germline V gene sequence: CDR1 SGHTA, CDR2 FQGNSA. The V gene lost 2 bases and the J gene lost 3 bases, with 16 bases spanning the gap. The CDR3 loop is CASSLSGTDYYYGYTF. CDR3 DNA sequence: TGTGCCAGCAGCTTAAGCGGGACGGATTATTACTATGGCTACACCTTC.